This is a list of T cell receptor beta chains from one sample in a study of beta chain features in type 1 diabetes. Measured with immunoSEQ multiplex PCR; TCRdb has only the in-frame clones, and not every one. This sample has some 150,000 clones; roughly 48% occur once, and the top ten carry under 0.45%. The sample consisted of Tregs from blood. These receptor sequences come from a man aged 18 to 29 in good health. Both conserved end residues are trimmed from each CDR3. Fields, in order: V gene, J gene, D gene, CDR3 protein. The D gene is left open where the match is weak.

>TRBV19|TRBJ2-3|NA
ASSRQGGPDTQY
>TRBV27|TRBJ2-3|TRBD2
ASSFLGLAADTQY
>TRBV7-9|TRBJ2-1|TRBD2
ASSLLAGGADNEQF
>TRBV30|TRBJ1-1|NA
AWSTRTDTEAF
>TRBV6-5|TRBJ1-2|TRBD1
ASSRTGRDGYT
>TRBV2|TRBJ2-1|TRBD2
ASDRGGNYNEQF
>TRBV7-2|TRBJ1-1|NA
ASSPGVGSEAF
>TRBV11-2|TRBJ2-5|NA
ASSLAHTQY
>TRBV6-1|TRBJ1-5|TRBD1
ASRTTGGRPQH
>TRBV11-1|TRBJ2-7|NA
ASSLGGRGNYEQY
>TRBV2|TRBJ1-1|TRBD1
ASSPFGQGEGDMNTEAF
>TRBV5-1|TRBJ2-3|TRBD2
ASSLGLAGGTTDTQY
>TRBV18|TRBJ2-1|TRBD2
ASSPPGLGVHEQF
>TRBV10-3|TRBJ2-7|TRBD2
AISESLAGGSYEQY
>TRBV19|TRBJ2-7|NA
ASSIRQQGYEQY
>TRBV6-5|TRBJ1-2|NA
ASSYSRDSLGYT
>TRBV28|TRBJ2-7|NA
ASSLWGPGAYEQY
>TRBV4-2|TRBJ1-4|NA
ASSQEKQFNEKLF
>TRBV7-2|TRBJ2-3|TRBD2
ASSWRAGERTDTQY
>TRBV28|TRBJ1-1|NA
ATRGWTEAF
>TRBV28|TRBJ2-2|TRBD2
ASSWSLGLATGELF
>TRBV18|TRBJ2-6|TRBD1
ASSVQGSGANVLT
>TRBV5-5|TRBJ1-1|NA
ASSLTVRGAEAF
>TRBV25-1|TRBJ2-5|NA
ASSEAGALETQY
>TRBV28|TRBJ1-1|NA
ASSGNRVMGTEAF
>TRBV9|TRBJ2-3|TRBD1
ASSRQGGLPDTQY
>TRBV7-2|TRBJ1-2|NA
ASSLATGRLYGYT
>TRBV5-6|TRBJ2-1|TRBD2
ASSFGLADYNEQF
>TRBV27|TRBJ2-6|NA
ASSPEIVLGFSGANVLT
>TRBV5-1|TRBJ1-1|NA
ASSPGDRRAEAF
>TRBV4-1|TRBJ2-7|NA
ASSQDLGTGSYEQY
>TRBV7-2|TRBJ2-1|TRBD2
ASSSPTGLAGGAGEQF
>TRBV6-5|TRBJ2-3|TRBD1
ASSLQGSDTQY
>TRBV6-6|NA|TRBD1
ASRPGQGSYEQY
>TRBV6-5|TRBJ1-6|TRBD1
ASSYSRQGNSPLH
>TRBV7-2|TRBJ2-7|TRBD1
ASSLAGTGPYEQY
>TRBV7-8|TRBJ2-7|TRBD2
ASSRLAGGYEQY
>TRBV7-2|TRBJ2-3|TRBD2
ASSFTSGMRDTQY
>TRBV2|TRBJ1-1|NA
ASGVGRVGTEAF
>TRBV9|TRBJ1-3|NA
ASSEEYWNTIY
>TRBV30|TRBJ1-6|TRBD1
AWRTGSNSPLH
>TRBV29-1|TRBJ2-3|NA
SVAGVTSTDTQY
>TRBV7-3|TRBJ1-1|NA
ASSLMGRVNTEAF
>TRBV27|NA|TRBD1
ASSLRVRGYEQY
>TRBV28|TRBJ2-5|TRBD2
ASSSGGLKETQY
>TRBV7-9|TRBJ1-1|NA
ASSSKERSTEAF
>TRBV7-9|TRBJ2-5|TRBD2
ASSLYRGGRETQY
>TRBV29-1|TRBJ2-1|TRBD1
SVTGTNEQF
>TRBV7-2|TRBJ2-5|NA
ASYVGDGRETQY
>TRBV10-3|TRBJ2-7|TRBD2
AISRLAGALEQY
>TRBV7-3|TRBJ1-2|NA
ASSSAPAGYGYT
>TRBV5-6|TRBJ1-2|NA
ASSLGLDGYT
>TRBV7-9|TRBJ2-7|NA
ASSLDSPYEQY
>TRBV19|TRBJ2-6|NA
ASSGRRVSGANVLT